This entry lists 10 T cell receptor beta chains sequenced from one sample in a study of vaccination effects on CD4 cells after COVID-19. Profiling relied on immunoSEQ multiplex PCR, and the TCRdb table lists in-frame clones only, not all of them. Among 80,000 to 95,000 clones listed, roughly 80% were seen once. These receptors' antigens are unknown. CD4+ T cells specific for antigen were expanded with viral peptide pools by the ViraFEST assay before sequencing. Subsequent to approximately 11 days of culture, CD4+ T cells were isolated. Two doses of either BNT162b2 or mRNA-1273 were given to each participant. Sample: CD4+ T cells from PBMCs cultured with HCoV-OC43 spike peptides, taken after COVID-19 vaccination. Subset indicated: HCoV-OC43 spike overlapping peptide pool stimulation. These receptors originate from a human donor who received a COVID-19 vaccine.

The rearrangement uses TRBV2 and TRBJ2-6; D ambiguous. The CDR3 is 11 residues long. Germline CDR1 reads SNHLY; CDR2 reads FYNNEI. Trimming left V 8 bases short and J 4 bases short, with 3 bases between. The CDR3, as DNA: TGTGCCAGCGCGGGGGCCAACGTCCTGACTTTC. Its protein product is CASAGANVLTF. Full variable domain (missing parts from reference TRBV2 and TRBJ2-6): EPEVTQTPSHQVTQMGQEVILRCVPISNHLYFYWYRQILGQKVEFLVSFYNNEISEKSEIFDDQFSVERPDGSNFTLKIRSTKLEDSAMYFCASAGANVLTFGAGSRLTVL.

J is TRBJ2-3 and V is TRBV30; 14 bases line up with TRBD2. The CDR3 consists of 13 residues. From germline, CDR1 is GTSNPN and CDR2 SVGIG (reference sequence). The CDR3 nucleotides read TGTGTCGAGACTAGCGGGGGGGCAGATACGCAGTATTTT. Translated: CVETSGGADTQYF.

The chain employs TRBV7-2 and TRBJ1-1; D is perhaps TRBD1 (6 bases). The CDR3 has 15 amino acids. V was cut by 1 base and J by 3 bases, with 12 bases left in between. Germline assignment: CDR1 SGHTA and CDR2 FQGNSA. The CDR3, as DNA: TGTGCCAGCAGCTTAGACCCTGGGGGCTACACTGAAGCTTTCTTT. Translated, it gives CASSLDPGGYTEAFF.

J is TRBJ1-5 and V is TRBV30; D not resolved. The germline V gene has CDR1 GTSNPN and CDR2 SVGIG (reference sequence). CDR3 length equals 14 residues. Trimming pared 5 bases from V and 0 bases from J, leaving 11 bases between. The DNA for the CDR3 is TGTGCCTGGGGGGTCGGTGGTAGCAATCAGCCCCAGCATTTT. It encodes CAWGVGGSNQPQHF.

This clone showed up just once. The rearrangement joins TRBV4-2 to TRBJ1-5; TRBD1 matches 9 bases. V dropped 3 bases and J dropped 5; count of bases not matched to a gene: 5. Germline CDR1 and CDR2: LGHNA and YNFKEQ. The CDR3 has 15 residues. In DNA, the CDR3 is TGTGCCAGCAGCCAGAGAGACAGGGGGGATCAGCCCCAGCATTTT. Translated: CASSQRDRGDQPQHF.

This clone showed up just once. CDR3 bases: TGTGCCAGCAGCCAAGTATTGGTACAGGGGGTGAACACCGGGGAGCTGTTTTTT. Protein: CASSQVLVQGVNTGELFF. The V and J genes are TRBV14 and TRBJ2-2; 8 bases match TRBD1. The junction had 8 bases not matched to a gene; V was cut back by 1 base and J by 1 base. This CDR3 has 18 residues. Per germline, CDR1 SGHDN and CDR2 FVKESK.

This rearrangement joins TRBV6-2 or TRBV6-3 to TRBJ2-6; no definite D call. The CDR3 covers 16 residues. V was shortened by 2 bases and J by 0 bases, with 8 bases between the two germline ends. CDR1 is MNHEY, CDR2 SVGEGT, per germline. The CDR3 loop is CASSYHYSSGANVLTF. Here the CDR3 DNA reads TGTGCCAGCAGTTACCACTACAGCTCTGGGGCCAACGTCCTGACTTTC.

This rearrangement joins TRBV7-7 to TRBJ1-3; a weak D match, TRBD1 (5 bases). The CDR3 consists of 15 residues. V was trimmed by 3 bases and J by 3 bases, leaving 12 bases between them. Germline-derived CDR1 and CDR2 are SSHAT and FNYEAQ (reference sequence). CDR3 region: CASSLDDRFGNTIYF. The CDR3 DNA reads as TGTGCCAGCAGCTTGGATGACAGATTTGGAAACACCATATATTTT.

The V call is TRBV7-2, the J call TRBJ2-5; TRBD2 matches 7 bases. The CDR3 totals 14 residues. The V gene's germline CDR1 is SGHTA and CDR2 FQGNSA. V lost 2 bases, J lost 6 bases, and 6 bases stayed unmatched. CDR3 amino acids: CASSLITSVQTQYF. In nucleotides, the CDR3 is TGTGCCAGCAGCTTAATCACTAGCGTCCAGACCCAGTACTTC.

This chain joins TRBV5-1 and TRBJ2-3, with D tentatively TRBD1 (6 bases). Germline V gene data show CDR1 as SGHRS and CDR2 as YFSETQ. The V and J ends lost 4 bases and 2 bases respectively, with 17 bases between them. This CDR3 is 16 amino acids long. The CDR3 coding sequence is TGCGCCAGCAGCCCTACAGACAGGCCCTACACAGATACGCAGTATTTT. Its translation: CASSPTDRPYTDTQYF.